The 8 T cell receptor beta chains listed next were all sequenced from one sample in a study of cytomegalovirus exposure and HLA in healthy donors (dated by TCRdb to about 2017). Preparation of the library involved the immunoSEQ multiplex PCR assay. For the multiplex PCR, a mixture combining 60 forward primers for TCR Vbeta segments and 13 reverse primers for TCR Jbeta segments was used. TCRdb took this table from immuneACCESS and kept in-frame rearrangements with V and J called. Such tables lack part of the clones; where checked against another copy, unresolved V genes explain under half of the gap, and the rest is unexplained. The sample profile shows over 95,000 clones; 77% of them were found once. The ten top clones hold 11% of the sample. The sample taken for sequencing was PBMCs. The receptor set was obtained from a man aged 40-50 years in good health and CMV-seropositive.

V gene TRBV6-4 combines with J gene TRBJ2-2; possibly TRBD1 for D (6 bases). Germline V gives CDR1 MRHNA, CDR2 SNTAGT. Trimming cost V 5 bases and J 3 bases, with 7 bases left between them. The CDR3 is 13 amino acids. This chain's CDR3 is CASSPGDTGELFF. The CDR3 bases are TGTGCCAGCAGTCCAGGGGACACCGGGGAGCTGTTTTTT.

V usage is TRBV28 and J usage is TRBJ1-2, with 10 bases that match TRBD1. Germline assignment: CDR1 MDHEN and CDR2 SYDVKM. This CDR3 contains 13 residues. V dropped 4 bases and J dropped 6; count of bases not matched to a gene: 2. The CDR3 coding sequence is TGTGCCAGCAGTTCGACAGGGGGCGATGGCTACACCTTC. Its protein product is CASSSTGGDGYTF.

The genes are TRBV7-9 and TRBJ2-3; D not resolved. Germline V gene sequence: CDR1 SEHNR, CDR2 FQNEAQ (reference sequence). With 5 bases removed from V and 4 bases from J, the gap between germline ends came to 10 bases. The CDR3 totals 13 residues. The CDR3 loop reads CASSALQADTQYF. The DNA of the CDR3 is TGTGCCAGCAGCGCATTACAAGCAGATACGCAGTATTTT.

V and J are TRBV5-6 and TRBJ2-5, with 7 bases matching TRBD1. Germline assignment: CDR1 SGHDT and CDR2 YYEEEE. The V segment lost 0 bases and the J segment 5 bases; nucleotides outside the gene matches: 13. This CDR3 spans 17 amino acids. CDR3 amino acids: CASSLAGTDLSWETQYF. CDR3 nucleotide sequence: TGTGCCAGCAGCTTGGCCGGGACAGACCTCTCGTGGGAGACCCAGTACTTC.

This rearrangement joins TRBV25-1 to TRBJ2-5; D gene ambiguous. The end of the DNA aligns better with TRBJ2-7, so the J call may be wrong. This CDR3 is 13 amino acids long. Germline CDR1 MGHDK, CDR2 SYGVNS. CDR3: CASSESPPYEQYF. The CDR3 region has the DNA TGTGCCAGCAGTGAATCCCCGCCCTACGAGCAGTACTTC.

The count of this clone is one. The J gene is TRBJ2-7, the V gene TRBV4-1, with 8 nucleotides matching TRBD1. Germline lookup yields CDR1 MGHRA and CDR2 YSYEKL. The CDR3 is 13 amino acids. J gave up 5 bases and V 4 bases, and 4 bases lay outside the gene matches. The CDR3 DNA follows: TGCGCCAGCAGCCTAGGACAGGGTGACGAGCAGTACTTC. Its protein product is CASSLGQGDEQYF.

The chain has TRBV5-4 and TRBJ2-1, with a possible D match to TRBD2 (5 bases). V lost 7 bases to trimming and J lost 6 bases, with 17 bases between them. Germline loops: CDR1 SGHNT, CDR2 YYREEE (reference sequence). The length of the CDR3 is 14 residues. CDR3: CASFGVDEGNEQFF. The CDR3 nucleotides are TGTGCCAGCTTCGGGGTCGATGAGGGCAATGAGCAGTTCTTC.

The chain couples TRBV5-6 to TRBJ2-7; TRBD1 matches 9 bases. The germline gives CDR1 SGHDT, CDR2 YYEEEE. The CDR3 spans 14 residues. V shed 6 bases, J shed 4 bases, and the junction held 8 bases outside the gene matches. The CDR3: CASNPGQGLYEQYF. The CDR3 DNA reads TGTGCCAGCAATCCGGGACAGGGTCTGTACGAGCAGTACTTC.